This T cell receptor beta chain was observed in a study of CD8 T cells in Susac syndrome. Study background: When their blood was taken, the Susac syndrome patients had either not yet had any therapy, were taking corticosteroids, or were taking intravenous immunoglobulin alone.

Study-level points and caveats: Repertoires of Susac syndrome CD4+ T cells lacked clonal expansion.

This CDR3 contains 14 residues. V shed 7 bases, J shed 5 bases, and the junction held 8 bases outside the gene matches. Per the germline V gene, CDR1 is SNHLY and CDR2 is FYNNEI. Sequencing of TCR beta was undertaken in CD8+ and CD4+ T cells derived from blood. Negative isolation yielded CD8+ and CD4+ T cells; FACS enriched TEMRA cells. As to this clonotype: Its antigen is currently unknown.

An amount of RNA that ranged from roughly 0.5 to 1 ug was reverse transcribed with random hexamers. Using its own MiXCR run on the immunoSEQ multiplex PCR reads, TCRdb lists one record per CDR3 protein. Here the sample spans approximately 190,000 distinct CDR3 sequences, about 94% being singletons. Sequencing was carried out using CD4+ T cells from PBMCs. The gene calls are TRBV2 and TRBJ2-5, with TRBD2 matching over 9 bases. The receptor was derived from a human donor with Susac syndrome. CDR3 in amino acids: CASKGGLALETQYF. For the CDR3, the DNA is TGTGCCAGCAAAGGAGGACTAGCGTTGGAGACCCAGTACTTC.